What follows is one TCR beta chain and its context. This record belongs to a study of T cells expressing NK-cell markers. In generating TCR beta cDNA, 5'RACE template switching with UMIs was used. Following a re-call of the 5' RACE reads, TCRdb has one entry per CDR3 protein and lacks DNA. This repertoire comprises about 160,000 distinct CDR3 sequences; its ten largest clones make up 20%. The V gene's germline CDR1 is SGHAT and CDR2 FQNNGV. The CDR3 consists of 12 residues. V gene TRBV11-2 combines with J gene TRBJ1-1; TCRdb's D gene call, TRBD1, goes unchecked for lack of DNA. The TCR was taken from a man aged 18 to 69 in good health. Material: blood T cells: a sorted CD56 or NKG2C T cell subset, CD4+ or CD8+ T cells, or bulk PBMC T cells (not recorded which). The CDR3 sequence is CASSIGVNEAFF.